The T cell receptor (beta chain) described here comes from a study of cytomegalovirus exposure and HLA in healthy donors. Primers for the PCR totalled 60 Vbeta and 13 Jbeta. Using immunoSEQ multiplex PCR, the repertoire was profiled, and TCRdb retains in-frame clones only, with some absent. The sample contains around 180,000 clones, 75% to 90% of which appear only once. This CDR3 comprises 15 residues. The ends were cut back, 2 bases at V and 0 bases at J, with 10 bases in the middle. Per the germline V gene, CDR1 is SGHVS and CDR2 is FQNEAQ. This chain joins TRBV7-8 and TRBJ1-1; no reliable D call. Sample: PBMCs. This sequence originates from a man aged 30 to 39 in good health and CMV-seropositive. The CDR3 region has the DNA TGTGCCAGCAGCTTAAAGCGCAGCTTGAACACTGAAGCTTTCTTT. Its translation: CASSLKRSLNTEAFF.